Presented here are 11 T cell receptor beta chains from one specimen sequenced in a study of sequential checkpoint blockade in melanoma. The protocol was immunoSEQ multiplex PCR, while the TCRdb copy is restricted to in-frame clones and leaves out a portion. Among some 6,600 clones listed, 25% to 35% were seen once. Specified treatment: randomized to nivolumab then ipilimumab (arm A) or the reverse (arm B). The specimen was tumor tissue (inferred from file names), collected from a patient given nivolumab and ipilimumab in sequence. These receptors originate from a human donor with melanoma.

This clone was seen just once. The chain couples TRBV19 to TRBJ1-2; 9 bases are shared with TRBD1. Germline CDR1 is LNHDA and CDR2 is SQIVND (reference sequence). The CDR3 has 14 residues. Trimming at V came to 3 bases and at J to 4 bases, leaving 3 bases not matched to a gene. The CDR3 coding sequence is TGTGCCAGTAGTATCGGGACAGGGACCTATGGCTACACCTTC. Encoded protein: CASSIGTGTYGYTF.

The table lists this clone with a few counts. The V gene is TRBV6-8, the J gene TRBJ1-5, with a weak D call TRBD1 (5 bases). CDR3 length: 19 amino acids. Germline CDR1 reads MNHGY; CDR2 reads SAAAGT. The germline V and J ends were trimmed by 5 bases and 2 bases, with 25 bases remaining between them. The CDR3 sequence is CASSLRPTGAAQRNQPQHF. The DNA for the CDR3 is TGTGCCAGCAGTCTCCGACCGACCGGGGCAGCCCAGCGCAATCAGCCCCAGCATTTT.

This clone was detected only a few times. V usage is TRBV9 and J usage is TRBJ2-7; 9 bases map to TRBD1. The CDR3 is 14 amino acids. Germline trimming cut 5 bases from V and 3 bases from J; bases unmatched to any gene: 6. Germline V gene sequence: CDR1 SGDLS, CDR2 YYNGEE. The CDR3 spells CASSRETGGYEQYF. CDR3 DNA sequence: TGTGCCAGCAGTAGGGAGACAGGGGGCTACGAGCAGTACTTC.

V and J are TRBV2 and TRBJ1-4, with D possibly being TRBD1 (5 bases). The CDR3 spans 13 residues. CDR1 and CDR2 (germline): SNHLY, FYNNEI. Trimming took 9 bases from V and 6 from J, leaving 14 bases between them. The CDR3 protein is CASTRDPDEKLFF. DNA of the CDR3: TGTGCCAGTACCCGGGACCCGGATGAAAAACTGTTTTTT.

V gene TRBV18 combines with J gene TRBJ2-5; 7 bases are a match to TRBD1. The CDR3 is made up of 15 amino acids. Germline CDR1 and CDR2: KGHSH and LQKENI. V was clipped by 6 bases and J by 5 bases; unmatched bases: 12. In DNA form, the CDR3 reads TGTGCCAGCTCCCTTCGCCCCGACAGGGTGGAGACCCAGTACTTC. This sequence encodes CASSLRPDRVETQYF.

This clone turned up a few times. CDR3 DNA sequence: TGTGCCAGCAGTGATTGGGTCGTGGGGGACACTGAAGCTTTCTTT. As protein: CASSDWVVGDTEAFF. The chain employs TRBV6-8 and TRBJ1-1; perhaps TRBD1 as D (5 bases). This CDR3 spans 15 amino acids. The germline V gene has CDR1 MNHGY and CDR2 SAAAGT. V was cut by 5 bases and J by 3 bases, with 16 bases left in between.

This clone has ten or more counts. The junction does not match germline at one end; this may be a read error. The chain uses TRBV6-8 and TRBJ2-5, with 12 bases aligning to TRBD2. This CDR3 has 16 amino acids. CDR1 is MNHGY, CDR2 SAAAGT, per germline. The CDR3 bases are TGTGCCATCAGTTCCGGACTAGCGGGACGGCAAGAGACCCAGTACTTC. It encodes CAISSGLAGRQETQYF.

The V gene is TRBV18, the J gene TRBJ2-7, with TRBD1 identical over 10 bases. CDR3 size: 14 residues. The germline V gene has CDR1 KGHSH and CDR2 LQKENI. With V trimmed by 2 bases and J by 3 bases, 1 base remained unmatched. In DNA, the CDR3 is TGTGCCAGCTCACCAAGGACAGGGGGCTACGAGCAGTACTTC. Amino acid sequence: CASSPRTGGYEQYF.

The chain recombines TRBV9 with TRBJ1-2; D remains unclear. Germline CDR1 and CDR2: SGDLS and YYNGEE. The CDR3 contains 14 residues. V gave up 5 bases and J gave up 8 bases, with 19 bases separating them. The chain's CDR3 is CASSEALERSGYTF. CDR3 in DNA: TGTGCCAGCAGTGAAGCGCTGGAGAGGTCGGGCTACACCTTC. The full variable domain, completed using reference TRBV9 and TRBJ1-2, is DSGVTQTPKHLITATGQRVTLRCSPRSGDLSVYWYQQSLDQGLQFLIQYYNGEERAKGNILERFSAQQFPDLHSELNLSSLELGDSALYFCASSEALERSGYTFGSGTRLTVV.

J is TRBJ1-5 and V is TRBV6-8, with TRBD1 identical over 7 bases. The CDR3 sequence is 14 residues long. Germline V gene data show CDR1 as MNHGY and CDR2 as SAAAGT. The junction had 8 bases not matched to a gene; V was cut back by 5 bases and J by 7 bases. Here the CDR3 DNA reads TGTGCCAGCAGTCCACAGACAGGGCGGCAGCCCCAGCATTTT. It yields the protein CASSPQTGRQPQHF.

This chain joins TRBV18 and TRBJ2-7; TRBD1 matches 10 bases. J was trimmed by 4 bases and V by 0 bases; bases with no gene match: 6. There are 16 residues in the CDR3. Germline assignment: CDR1 KGHSH and CDR2 LQKENI. The CDR3 coding sequence is TGTGCCAGCTCACCACCCGACAGGGGGCATCTATACGAGCAGTACTTC. As protein: CASSPPDRGHLYEQYF.